Listed below are T cell receptor beta chains from one sample, sequenced in a study of beta chain features in type 1 diabetes. Sequencing was performed with immunoSEQ multiplex PCR; in TCRdb, only in-frame clones are kept and a portion is missing. The sample has about 190,000 clones, about 7.8% seen once. Sequenced input: central memory CD4+ T cells from blood. These receptor sequences come from a woman between 40 and 50 years old with type 1 diabetes. Both conserved end residues are part of each CDR3. A D gene is named only where the DNA matches it firmly. A row's size may be missing; if present it is once, few, many or a size class.

NA	TRBD2	TRBV6-4	TRBJ2-1	TGTGCCAGCAGTGACGTGTGGGTAGCGGGGATCAATGAGCAGTTCTTC	CASSDVWVAGINEQFF
NA	NA	TRBV7-2	TRBJ1-2	TGTGCCAGCAGCCCAACAGGGTCTCCCTATGGCTACACCTTC	CASSPTGSPYGYTF
few	NA	TRBV19	TRBJ2-2	TGTGCCGGCCGGGATGTAGGGGGAACCGGGGAGCTGTTTTTT	CAGRDVGGTGELFF
NA	TRBD1	TRBV6-6	TRBJ2-7	TGTGCCAGCAGTCCCACCGGGACAGGCTACGAGCAGTACTTC	CASSPTGTGYEQYF
many	TRBD1	TRBV5-4	TRBJ2-1	TGTGCCAGCAGCCCATCGAGGACAGGCACATACAATGAGCAGTTCTTC	CASSPSRTGTYNEQFF
many	TRBD1	TRBV19	TRBJ2-3	TGTGCCAGTCGACGGGACAGGACGGATACGCAGTATTTT	CASRRDRTDTQYF
NA	NA	TRBV7-8	TRBJ2-4	TGTGCCAGCAGCTCGTTTTTAGGAGAAAACATTCAGTACTTC	CASSSFLGENIQYF
NA	TRBD1	TRBV4-3	TRBJ1-6	TGCGCCAGCGGACAGGGTAATTCACCCCTCCACTTT	CASGQGNSPLHF
NA	TRBD2	TRBV7-9	TRBJ2-1	TGTGCCAGCAGCCGACTAGCGGGAAGAGGCAATGAGCAGTTCTTC	CASSRLAGRGNEQFF
few	NA	TRBV5-1	TRBJ1-5	TGCGCCAGCAGCTTGGGGGGGGAATCAGCCCAGCATTTT	CASSLGGESAQHF
NA	TRBD2	TRBV9	TRBJ2-2	TGTGCCAGCAGCGCTTTACCCGGGACTAGCGGAACCGGGGAGCTGTTTTTT	CASSALPGTSGTGELFF
NA	NA	TRBV6-5	TRBJ2-7	TGTGCCAGCAGCCTAGACCGATACGAGCAGTACTTC	CASSLDRYEQYF
few	NA	TRBV27	TRBJ1-1	TGTGCCAGCAGTCTCAGGGGACTGAACACTGAAGCTTTCTTT	CASSLRGLNTEAFF
few	TRBD1	TRBV29-1	TRBJ2-7	TGCAGCGTCGCGGGACAGGGATACTACGAGCAGTACTTC	CSVAGQGYYEQYF
NA	TRBD1	TRBV4-2	TRBJ1-2	TGTGCCAGCAGCCAGCCAGGACAGGGCGGCTACACCTTC	CASSQPGQGGYTF
few	TRBD2	TRBV2	TRBJ2-2	TGTGCCAGCAAGGCTAGCGGGCGGAACACCGGGGAGCTGTTTTTT	CASKASGRNTGELFF
NA	NA	TRBV4-2	TRBJ2-1	TGTGCCAGCAGCCGGGCGGGGCCCTACAATGAGCAGTTCTTC	CASSRAGPYNEQFF
NA	NA	TRBV29-1	TRBJ1-1	TGCAGCGCCCCGGGTGTCGGGATCCAGATCACTGAAGCTTTCTTT	CSAPGVGIQITEAFF
few	NA	TRBV28	TRBJ2-7	TGTGCCAGCAGTTCAGACAGCTACGAGCAGTACTTC	CASSSDSYEQYF
few	NA	TRBV28	TRBJ1-5	TGTGCCACCTACTTGACCGGAGGGGGCAATCAGCCCCAGCATTTT	CATYLTGGGNQPQHF
NA	NA	TRBV7-3	TRBJ2-3	TGTGCCAGCAGCCTCCTAGGAGATACGCAGTATTTT	CASSLLGDTQYF
NA	TRBD1	TRBV6-6	TRBJ2-7	TGTGCCAGCAGACCCGAGGGGGCGAGCGAGCAGTACTTC	CASRPEGASEQYF
few	NA	TRBV10-3	TRBJ2-2	TGTGCCATCAGTGATGGTAACTCAAAGTCCGGGGAGCTGTTTTTT	CAISDGNSKSGELFF
few	NA	TRBV30	TRBJ1-5	TGTGCCTGGGGTGACACAAGACAGCCCCAGCATTTT	CAWGDTRQPQHF
few	NA	TRBV5-1	TRBJ2-5	TGCGCCAGCACAGGACTTCAGGGGGAGACCCAGTACTTC	CASTGLQGETQYF
NA	NA	TRBV10-3	TRBJ2-3	TGTGCCATCAGTGAGGCAACAGGCGTTACGCAGTATTTT	CAISEATGVTQYF
NA	TRBD1	TRBV28	TRBJ2-7	TGTGCCAGCAGTTGGAGGACAGGGCGAAGCTCCTACGAGCAGTACTTC	CASSWRTGRSSYEQYF
NA	TRBD1	TRBV28	TRBJ1-2	TGTGCCAGCAGTATCACGGGACAGGCTATGGGGTATGGCTACACCTTC	CASSITGQAMGYGYTF
few	TRBD1	TRBV25-1	TRBJ1-1	TGTGCCAGCAGTGCCACAGGGGGCACTGAAGCTTTCTTT	CASSATGGTEAFF
few	NA	TRBV2	TRBJ1-6	TGTGCCAGTGGTAGCCGGCAGGGGAGTTCACCCCTCCACTTT	CASGSRQGSSPLHF
NA	TRBD1	TRBV2	TRBJ1-5	TGTGCCAGCAGAAGGGACAGTAGCAATCAGCCCCAGCATTTT	CASRRDSSNQPQHF
NA	NA	TRBV4-3	TRBJ2-5	TGCGCCAGCAGCCCCACGGGAGACGTTCAAGAGACCCAGTACTTC	CASSPTGDVQETQYF
few	TRBD2	TRBV4-3	TRBJ2-5	TGCGCCAGCAGCCAAGATTTTGAGGGAGGGGAGACCCAGTACTTC	CASSQDFEGGETQYF